The clone carrying this T cell receptor (beta chain) was detected only a few times. The antigen remains undetermined. This CDR3 contains 16 residues. Germline V CDR1 and CDR2: LGHDT, YNNKEL (reference sequence). Trimming pared 1 base from V and 5 bases from J, leaving 17 bases between. This specimen comes from a study of post-analysis software for immune sequencing data. In the study overall: Patients with relapsing-remitting, secondary progressive and progressive-relapsing multiple sclerosis courses were all represented.

Whole-study findings and limits: Significantly lower normalized Chao1 diversity was seen in multiple sclerosis patients than in controls. Higher frequency in patients than in controls was seen for roughly 5 TRBV segments, with TRBV5-6, TRBV5-1 and TRBV20-1 among them. Strong co-clustering by F measure was seen for same-batch samples.

Each TCR beta cDNA library carried unique molecular identifiers. Roughly 0.5 million cDNA molecules were obtained from roughly 1 to 10 million T cells. TCRdb itself ran the PCR reads through MiXCR, one entry per CDR3 protein. The sample yields roughly 800,000 distinct CDR3 sequences, 25% to 30% seen once. The source is a girl between 10 and 17 years old with multiple sclerosis. Sequenced: blood. The chain uses TRBV3-1 and TRBJ2-5; D is perhaps TRBD1 (5 bases). CDR3 bases: TGTGCCAGCAGCCAAGCCCACGTGTCAGGGATCGAGACCCAGTACTTC. Translation gives CASSQAHVSGIETQYF.